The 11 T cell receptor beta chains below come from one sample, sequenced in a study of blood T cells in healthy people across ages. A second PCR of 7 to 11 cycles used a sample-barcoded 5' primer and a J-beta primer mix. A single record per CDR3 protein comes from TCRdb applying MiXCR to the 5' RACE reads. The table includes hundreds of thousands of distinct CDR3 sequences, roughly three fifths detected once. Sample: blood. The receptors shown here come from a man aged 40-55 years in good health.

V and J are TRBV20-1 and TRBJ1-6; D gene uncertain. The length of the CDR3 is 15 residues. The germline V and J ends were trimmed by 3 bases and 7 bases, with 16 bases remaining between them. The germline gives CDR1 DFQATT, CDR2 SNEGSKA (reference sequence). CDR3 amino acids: CSARRTEQTNSPLHF. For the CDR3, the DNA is TGCAGTGCTAGGCGTACGGAACAAACAAATTCACCCCTCCACTTT.

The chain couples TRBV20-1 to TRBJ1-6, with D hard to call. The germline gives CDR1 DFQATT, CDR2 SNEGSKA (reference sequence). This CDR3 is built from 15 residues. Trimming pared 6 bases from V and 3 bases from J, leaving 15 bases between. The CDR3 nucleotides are TGCAGTGCGCGAGGAGGTGGAATCTATAATTCACCCCTCCACTTT. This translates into CSARGGGIYNSPLHF.

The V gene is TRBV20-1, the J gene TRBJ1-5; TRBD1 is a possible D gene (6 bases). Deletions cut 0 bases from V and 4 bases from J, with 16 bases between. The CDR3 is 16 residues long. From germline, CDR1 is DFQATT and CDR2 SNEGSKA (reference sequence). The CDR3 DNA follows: TGCAGTGCTAGAGAGGCCGGAGACAGGCTTAATCAGCCCCAGCATTTT. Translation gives CSAREAGDRLNQPQHF.

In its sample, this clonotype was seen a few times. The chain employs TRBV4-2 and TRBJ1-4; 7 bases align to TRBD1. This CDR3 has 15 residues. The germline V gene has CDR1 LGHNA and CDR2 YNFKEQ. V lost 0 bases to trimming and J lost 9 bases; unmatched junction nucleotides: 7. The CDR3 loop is CASSQETGVGKKLFF. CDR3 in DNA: TGTGCCAGCAGCCAAGAAACAGGGGTGGGGAAAAAACTGTTTTTT.

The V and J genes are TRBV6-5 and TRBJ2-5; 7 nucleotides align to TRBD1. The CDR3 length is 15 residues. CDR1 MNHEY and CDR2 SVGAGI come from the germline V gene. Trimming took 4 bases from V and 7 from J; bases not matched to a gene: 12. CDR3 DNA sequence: TGTGCCAGCAGTTCACTACAGGGGACCGGGGTGACCCAGTACTTC. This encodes CASSSLQGTGVTQYF.

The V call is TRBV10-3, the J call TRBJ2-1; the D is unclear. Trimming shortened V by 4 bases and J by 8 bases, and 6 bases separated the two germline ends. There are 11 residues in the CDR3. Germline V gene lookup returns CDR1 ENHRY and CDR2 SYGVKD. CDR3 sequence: CAISGGHEQFF. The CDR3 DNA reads TGTGCCATCAGTGGTGGACATGAGCAGTTCTTC.

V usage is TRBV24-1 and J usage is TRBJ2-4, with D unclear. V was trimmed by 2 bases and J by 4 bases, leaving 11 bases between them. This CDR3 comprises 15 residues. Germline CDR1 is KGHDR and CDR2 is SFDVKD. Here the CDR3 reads CATSDSADPKNIQYF. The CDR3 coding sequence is TGTGCCACCAGTGATTCGGCAGACCCTAAAAACATTCAGTACTTC.

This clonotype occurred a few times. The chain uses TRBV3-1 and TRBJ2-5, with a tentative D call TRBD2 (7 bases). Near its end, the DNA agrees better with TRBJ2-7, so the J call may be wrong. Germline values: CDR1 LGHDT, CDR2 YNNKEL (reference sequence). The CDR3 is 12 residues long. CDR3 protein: CASSQGGGEQYF. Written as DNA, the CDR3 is TGTGCCAGCAGCCAGGGAGGGGGCGAGCAGTACTTC.

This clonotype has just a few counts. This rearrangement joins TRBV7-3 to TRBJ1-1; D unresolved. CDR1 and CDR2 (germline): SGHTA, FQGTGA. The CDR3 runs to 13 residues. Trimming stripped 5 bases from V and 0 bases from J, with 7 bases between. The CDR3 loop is CASSPYLNTEAFF. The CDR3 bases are TGTGCCAGCAGCCCCTACTTGAACACTGAAGCTTTCTTT.

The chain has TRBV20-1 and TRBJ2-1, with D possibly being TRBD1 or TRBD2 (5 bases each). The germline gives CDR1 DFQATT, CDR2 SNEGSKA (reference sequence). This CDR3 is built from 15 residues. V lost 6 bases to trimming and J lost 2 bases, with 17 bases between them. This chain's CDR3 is CSAIPGQSTYNEQFF. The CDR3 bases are TGCAGTGCCATCCCGGGGCAGTCTACCTACAATGAGCAGTTCTTC.

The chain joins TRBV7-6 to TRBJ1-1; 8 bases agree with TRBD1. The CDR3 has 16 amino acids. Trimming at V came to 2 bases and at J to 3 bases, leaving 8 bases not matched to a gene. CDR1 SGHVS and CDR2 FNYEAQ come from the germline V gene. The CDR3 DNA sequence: TGTGCCAGCAGCTTATCCCGGACAGGGAGCTACACTGAAGCTTTCTTT. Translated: CASSLSRTGSYTEAFF.